A selection of T cell receptor beta chains follows, all from one sample in a study of immune cell composition in non-small cell lung cancer. Sequencing used immunoSEQ multiplex PCR; TCRdb keeps in-frame clones, though not all of them. The profile shows over 7,000 clones, 70% to 80% of them singletons. Material: non-adjacent lung tissue. These receptor sequences come from a human donor with non-small cell lung cancer. Both conserved end residues are part of each CDR3. A D gene is named only where the DNA matches it firmly. A clone size is listed for some rows: how often the clone was seen (once, few, many), or a class if it is expanded.

v_call,d_call,clone_size,j_call,cdr3_length,cdr3_nt,cdr3_aa
TRBV21-1,-,-,TRBJ2-3,16,TGTGCCAGCAGCCCGAGGGACCTCCCTCGCGCAGATACGCAGTATTTT,CASSPRDLPRADTQYF
TRBV19,-,-,TRBJ1-3,17,TGTGCCAGTAGTGCGCGGTTCAGGGGACCCAACAGAAACACCATATATTTT,CASSARFRGPNRNTIYF
TRBV5-1,-,-,TRBJ1-2,14,TGCGCCAGCAGTTCGGCCGGGACCCTTCCTGGCTACACCTTC,CASSSAGTLPGYTF
TRBV5-1,-,-,TRBJ2-7,13,TGCGCCAGCAGCCTAGACACCTTTTGGGAGCAGTACTTC,CASSLDTFWEQYF
TRBV6-5,-,medium-sized,TRBJ2-7,13,TGTGCCAGCAGTTATTCTGGCCCCTACGAGCAGTACTTC,CASSYSGPYEQYF
TRBV6-1,-,-,TRBJ1-6,15,TGTGCCAGCAGCTCTCTGGGGGAGGGTTCTTCACCCCTCCACTTT,CASSSLGEGSSPLHF
TRBV18,-,-,TRBJ2-2,16,TGTGCCAGCTCACGCAGCCAGGAAACGAACACCGGGGAGCTGTTTTTT,CASSRSQETNTGELFF
TRBV6-1,-,-,TRBJ2-1,16,TGTGCCAGCAGTGGGGGAGCTATCACCTCCTACAATGAGCAGTTCTTC,CASSGGAITSYNEQFF
TRBV5-4,TRBD2,-,TRBJ2-7,14,TGTGCCAGCAAATTCTGGCGGGAGGTAAACGAGCAGTACTTC,CASKFWREVNEQYF
TRBV19,TRBD1,-,TRBJ1-5,15,TGTGCCAGTGGTCGGGACAGCAATAGCAATCAGCCCCAGCATTTT,CASGRDSNSNQPQHF
TRBV4-2,-,-,TRBJ2-7,15,TGTGCCAGCAGCCAAGCGTTGGGACATGGGATCGAGCAGTACTTC,CASSQALGHGIEQYF
TRBV11-3,TRBD1,-,TRBJ2-2,15,TGTGCCAGCCAACCCGGGGACAGGACCACCGGGGAGCTGTTTTTT,CASQPGDRTTGELFF
TRBV5-1,-,-,TRBJ2-2,14,TGCGCCAGCAGTCTCGGGCCCTCCGTTGGGGAGCTGTTTTTT,CASSLGPSVGELFF
TRBV30,-,-,TRBJ2-1,12,TGTGCCTGGGGACTGTTGCACAATGAGCAGTTCTTC,CAWGLLHNEQFF
TRBV30,-,-,TRBJ2-5,13,TGTGCCTGGGCCTGGGGGTACCAAGAGACCCAGTACTTC,CAWAWGYQETQYF
TRBV7-9,-,-,TRBJ2-1,14,TGTGCCAGCAGCTTAGACGGCCGAGGTGTTGAGCAGTTCTTC,CASSLDGRGVEQFF
TRBV21-1,-,-,TRBJ2-2,14,TGTGCCAGCAGCAAAATCCTATCCACCGGGGAGCTGTTTTTT,CASSKILSTGELFF
TRBV6-1,-,-,TRBJ2-2,14,TGTGCCAGCAGGCCCTCGGGACGCACCGGGGAGCTGTTTTTT,CASRPSGRTGELFF
TRBV6-4,TRBD1,-,TRBJ1-5,17,TGTGCCAGCACGCACCGCCCCCAGGGGGCACCCAATCAGCCCCAGCATTTT,CASTHRPQGAPNQPQHF
TRBV5-5,-,-,TRBJ2-7,11,TGTGCCAGCAGCCTTGCGAACGAGCAGTACTTC,CASSLANEQYF
TRBV7-6,TRBD2,-,TRBJ2-3,16,TGTGCCAGCAGCTTAGAGGGGACTAGCGTTCCAGATACGCAGTATTTT,CASSLEGTSVPDTQYF
TRBV18,-,-,TRBJ2-6,14,TGTGCCACCGCAGTCGACTCTGGGGCCAACGTCCTGACTTTC,CATAVDSGANVLTF
TRBV7-8,-,-,TRBJ1-2,13,TGTGCCAGCAGCGGCGGGACGGCCTATGGCTACACCTTC,CASSGGTAYGYTF